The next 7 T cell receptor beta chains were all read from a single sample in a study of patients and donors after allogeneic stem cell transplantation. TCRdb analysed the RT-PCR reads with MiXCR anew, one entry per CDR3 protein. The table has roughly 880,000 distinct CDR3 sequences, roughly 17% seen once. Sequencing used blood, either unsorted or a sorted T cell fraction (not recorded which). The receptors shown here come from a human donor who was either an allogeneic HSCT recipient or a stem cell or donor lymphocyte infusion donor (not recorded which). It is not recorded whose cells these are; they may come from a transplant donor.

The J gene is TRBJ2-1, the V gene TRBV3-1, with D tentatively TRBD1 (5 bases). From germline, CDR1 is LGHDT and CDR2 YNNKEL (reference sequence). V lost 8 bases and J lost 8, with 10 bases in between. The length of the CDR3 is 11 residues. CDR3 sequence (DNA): TGTGCCAGCGCCAGGGCTTATGAGCAGTTCTTC. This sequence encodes CASARAYEQFF.

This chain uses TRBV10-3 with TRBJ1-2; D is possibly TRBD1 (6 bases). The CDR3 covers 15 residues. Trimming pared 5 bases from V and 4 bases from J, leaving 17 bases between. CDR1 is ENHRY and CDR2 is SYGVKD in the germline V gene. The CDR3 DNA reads TGTGCCATCAGTAATCCAGGGGAGGGAACCTATGGCTACACCTTC. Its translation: CAISNPGEGTYGYTF.

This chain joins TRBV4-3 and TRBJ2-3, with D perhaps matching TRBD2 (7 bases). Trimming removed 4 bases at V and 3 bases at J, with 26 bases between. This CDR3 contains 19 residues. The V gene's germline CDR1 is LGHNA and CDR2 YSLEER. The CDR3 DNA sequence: TGCGCCAGCAGCCCAAACCATGGGGGGGCATCTGGTGGGACAGATACGCAGTATTTT. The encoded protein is CASSPNHGGASGGTDTQYF.

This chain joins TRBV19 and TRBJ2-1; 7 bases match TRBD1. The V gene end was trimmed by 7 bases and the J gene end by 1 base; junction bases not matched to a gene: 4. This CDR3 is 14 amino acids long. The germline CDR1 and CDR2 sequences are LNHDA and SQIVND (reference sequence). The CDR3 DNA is TGTGCCAGTACCGGGACAGATTCCTACAATGAGCAGTTCTTC. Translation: CASTGTDSYNEQFF.

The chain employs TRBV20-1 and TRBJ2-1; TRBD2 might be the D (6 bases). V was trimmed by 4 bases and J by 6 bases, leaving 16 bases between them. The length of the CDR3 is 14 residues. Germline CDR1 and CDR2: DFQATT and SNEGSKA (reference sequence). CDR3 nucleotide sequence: TGCAGTGCTAACCCGCGGCGGGGCCGCAATGAGCAGTTCTTC. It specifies CSANPRRGRNEQFF.

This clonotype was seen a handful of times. CDR3 residues: CASSLGVGPQYF. CDR3 bases: TGTGCCAGCAGTTTAGGCGTAGGACCCCAGTACTTC. The chain has TRBV12-3 or TRBV12-4 and TRBJ2-5; D unclear. The CDR3 contains 12 residues. V lost 1 base and J 9 bases, leaving 9 bases between the germline ends.

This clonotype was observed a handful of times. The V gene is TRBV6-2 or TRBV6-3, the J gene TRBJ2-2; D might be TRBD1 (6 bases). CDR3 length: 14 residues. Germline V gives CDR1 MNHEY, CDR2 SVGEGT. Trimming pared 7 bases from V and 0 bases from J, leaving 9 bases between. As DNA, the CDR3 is TGTGCCAGCAAAGGACAGCCGAACACCGGGGAGCTGTTTTTT. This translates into CASKGQPNTGELFF.